Below, 5 T cell receptor beta chains from the same sample are listed, as sequenced in a study of shared clonotypes between healthy human individuals (dated by TCRdb to about 2020). Receptor amplification or capture employed the immunoSEQ multiplex PCR assay. In TCRdb, the immuneACCESS table is reduced to in-frame sequences with V and J assigned. These tables do not hold every clone; where another copy was compared, an unresolved V gene accounts for under half, and the others remain unexplained. For this sample the table gives fewer than 1.8 million clones, of which just under 99% were detected only once. The ten largest clones take up under 0.45% of the sample. The material sequenced was naive CD4+ T cells sorted from blood. This sample's cell subset or site label indicates: CD45RA+ positively selected. These receptors all stem from a young man in good health.

DNA of the CDR3: TGCGCCAGCAGTCACGGACTAGCGGGTTACAATGAGCAGTTCTTC. Translating gives CASSHGLAGYNEQFF. The rearrangement links TRBV5-1 to TRBJ2-1; TRBD2 matches at 11 bases. J lost 4 bases, V lost 5 bases, and 5 bases had no gene match. The CDR3 runs to 15 residues. From germline, CDR1 is SGHRS and CDR2 YFSETQ.

V is TRBV4-3 and J is TRBJ2-5, with 10 bases lining up with TRBD1. Unmatched junction bases numbered 10, after V lost 4 bases and J lost 5 bases. Germline V gene lookup returns CDR1 LGHNA and CDR2 YSLEER. The CDR3 length is 16 residues. CDR3 DNA: TGCGCCAGCAGCCGAGTGAGGACAGGGGGTCGGGAGACCCAGTACTTC. Encoded protein: CASSRVRTGGRETQYF.

The chain is built from TRBV7-6 and TRBJ2-5; 8 bases line up with TRBD1. With 1 base clipped from V and 4 bases from J, the junction kept 5 bases outside the gene matches. Germline assignment: CDR1 SGHVS and CDR2 FNYEAQ. The CDR3 consists of 15 residues. For the CDR3, the DNA is TGTGCCAGCAGCTTAGGGACAGGGAATCGAGAGACCCAGTACTTC. This gives the protein CASSLGTGNRETQYF.

V gene TRBV9 combines with J gene TRBJ1-3; D remains unclear. V lost 0 bases and J 5 bases, leaving 9 bases between the germline ends. This CDR3 is built from 14 residues. Germline CDR1 reads SGDLS; CDR2 reads YYNGEE. This CDR3 is CASSVDLFRNTIYF. The CDR3 DNA is TGTGCCAGCAGCGTAGATCTTTTCCGAAACACCATATATTTT.

V is TRBV10-1 and J is TRBJ2-7; TRBD2 matches 13 bases. Germline loops: CDR1 WNHNN, CDR2 SYGVQD (reference sequence). Trimming removed 5 bases from V and 7 bases from J; junction bases left unmatched: 8. The CDR3 consists of 15 residues. The CDR3 loop reads CASSSTSGRLGEQYF. CDR3 in DNA: TGCGCCAGCAGTTCGACTAGCGGGAGGTTGGGGGAGCAGTACTTC.